The text below deals with one TCR beta chain. Its antigen is still unknown. Sampling of blood occurred at baseline, cycle 4 day 1, and cycle 7 day 1. The CDR3 extends over 15 amino acids. Germline values: CDR1 SGHAT, CDR2 FQNNGV. V dropped 7 bases and J dropped 2 bases, with 15 bases sitting between them. These data come from a study of OX40 agonist ivuxolimab in advanced cancers. Study in general: Having had anti-PD-1, anti-PD-L1 or anti-CTLA-4 therapy before was allowed, and approximately 40% had some. In three patients, partial responses were observed, one with hepatocellular carcinoma and two with cutaneous melanoma. General study findings and limits: On average, CD8+ T cells had more expanded clones than CD4+.

Generated by immunoSEQ multiplex PCR, the TCRdb table keeps only in-frame clones and is missing some. The sample has 55,000 or so clones; roughly 87% are singletons. The material sequenced was CD4+ or CD8+ T cells sorted from blood, taken in a trial of the OX40 agonist ivuxolimab. The clonotype comes from an adult with an advanced solid tumor such as melanoma, head and neck, liver or kidney cancer. This rearrangement joins TRBV11-2 to TRBJ2-1, with D uncertain. This CDR3 reads CASTLRVSPYNEQFF. The CDR3 nucleotides are TGTGCCAGCACGCTAAGGGTTTCGCCCTACAATGAGCAGTTCTTC.